The 7 T cell receptor beta chains below were found in one sample sequenced in a study of blood T cells in healthy people across ages. The authors ran a second PCR of roughly 6 to 11 cycles using a sample-barcoded 5' primer and a J-beta primer mix. TCRdb reanalysed the 5' RACE reads using MiXCR and keeps one entry per CDR3 protein. The sample includes 1.5 million to 2 million distinct CDR3 sequences, 25% to 30% of them seen just once. Sequencing was done on a sample of blood. These receptor sequences come from a woman in her twenties or thirties in good health.

This sequence joins TRBV10-3 and TRBJ1-1; weak D call: TRBD1 (6 bases). V lost 10 bases, J lost 1 base, and 19 bases lay in between. The CDR3 totals 15 residues. The V gene's germline CDR1 is ENHRY and CDR2 SYGVKD. The CDR3 DNA reads TGTGCCACCGGCGAGGGGGGGGACCAGAACACTGAAGCTTTCTTT. Its protein product is CATGEGGDQNTEAFF.

This clonotype has just a few counts. V gene TRBV7-2 combines with J gene TRBJ1-2; D remains unclear. The V gene's germline CDR1 is SGHTA and CDR2 FQGNSA. The CDR3 runs 14 residues. Trimming stripped 0 bases from V and 5 bases from J, with 10 bases between. This chain's CDR3 is CASSLARVLYGYTF. CDR3 in DNA: TGTGCCAGCAGCTTAGCTCGAGTATTGTATGGCTACACCTTC.

The table lists this clonotype with many counts. This chain links TRBV6-6 with TRBJ1-5, with a tentative D call TRBD1 (6 bases). V lost 7 bases and J lost 7, with 17 bases in between. The CDR3 spans 14 residues. Germline assignment: CDR1 MNHNY and CDR2 SVGAGI (reference sequence). The CDR3: CASNLGGREQPQHF. For the CDR3, the DNA is TGTGCCAGCAACCTCGGGGGCCGGGAACAGCCCCAGCATTTT.

In DNA, the CDR3 is TGCAGTGCGCAAAGAAAAACGTCGCGATCGGCTTCACCCCTCCACTTT. Its protein product is CSAQRKTSRSASPLHF. J is TRBJ1-6 and V is TRBV20-1, with D unclear. The V end lost 6 bases, the J end lost 9 bases, and 24 bases lay between the germline ends. CDR1 is DFQATT, CDR2 SNEGSKA, per germline (reference sequence). The CDR3 runs 16 residues.

The chain has TRBV6-4 and TRBJ2-3; 7 bases are shared with TRBD2. With V trimmed by 3 bases and J by 6 bases, 9 bases remained unmatched. Looked up from germline, CDR1 is MRHNA and CDR2 is SNTAGT. The CDR3 spans 15 residues. The chain's CDR3 is CASSEGPAGRDTQYF. Here the CDR3 DNA reads TGTGCCAGCAGTGAAGGACCAGCGGGACGGGATACGCAGTATTTT.

The chain links TRBV5-1 to TRBJ2-3, with D maybe TRBD2 (6 bases). Germline V gene data show CDR1 as SGHRS and CDR2 as YFSETQ. The CDR3 covers 15 residues. Trimming cost V 0 bases and J 5 bases, with 13 bases left between them. CDR3 sequence (DNA): TGCGCCAGCAGCTTGGGGCAGGGAGGTTTAGATACGCAGTATTTT. It codes for CASSLGQGGLDTQYF.

The table lists this clonotype with a few counts. The chain links TRBV7-9 to TRBJ2-7; 8 bases are shared with TRBD1. CDR3 size: 15 residues. V was pared by 5 bases and J by 2 bases, with 8 bases of the junction left unmatched. Germline-derived CDR1 and CDR2 are SEHNR and FQNEAQ (reference sequence). The DNA of the CDR3 is TGTGCCAGCAGCATTACCGGGACAGGCACCTACGAGCAGTACTTC. It translates to CASSITGTGTYEQYF.